These T cell receptor beta chains were read from a single sample in a study of blood T cell repertoires in COVID-19. Profiled with immunoSEQ multiplex PCR; TCRdb holds only in-frame clones, not every one. The sample gives some 490,000 clones, less than 90% of which show up once; approximately 8% is in the top ten. Sequenced sample: PBMCs or T cells enriched from blood (not recorded which). The source of these receptors is a woman aged 55-69 years who had recovered from COVID-19. Each CDR3 is given with its conserved first and last residue.

>TRBV6-2/TRBV6-3
CASSSKIWAGSSPLHF
>TRBV14
CASSQRHDGANTGELFF
>TRBV10-3
CAITPRGSLDYGYTF
>TRBV6-5
CASSSLTGYNEQFF
>TRBV3-1/TRBV3-2
CASSQKGINEKLFF
>TRBV12-5
CASGGQLNTEAFF
>TRBV27
CASSLSSEGGGEQFF
>TRBV7-9
CAGGQGASEQYF
>TRBV5-1
CASSFSGGSGNTIYF
>TRBV5-8
CASSLTEFLAGGRYNEQFF
>TRBV1
CTSSQEPGSNNYGYTF
>TRBV11-2
CASSLKGTGDTEAFF
>TRBV5-1
CASSPGQGVNQPQHF
>TRBV25-1
CASSAPGAFTDTQYF
>TRBV5-1
CASSLIAGGRTQYF
>TRBV7-9
CASSRSPAGGSNTGELFF
>TRBV6-5
CASKGQAGGPDEQFF
>TRBV7-2
CASSFKTSGGAGGTGELFF
>TRBV3-1/TRBV3-2
CASSQDKRASVYEQYF
>TRBV20-1
CSASRGNMNTEAFF
>TRBV10-3
CAISFGRLGITGDNSPLHF
>TRBV7-7
CASSRDRVNEQFF
>TRBV10-3
CAISTRYEQYF
>TRBV27
CASSLRTGELFF
>TRBV5-1
CASSPQTELMNTEAFF
>TRBV11-2
CASSLVRGTENTEAFF
>TRBV27
CASSTRLFGGELFF
>TRBV12-3/TRBV12-4
CASRTGYTGELFF
>TRBV6-5
CASSSDSLNYGYTF
>TRBV4-1
CASSQGRQGAHSNQPQHF
>TRBV19
CASNLRRDRGTSGANVLTF
>TRBV12-3/TRBV12-4
CASSYLTTDTQYF
>TRBV11-2
CASSLDPPQGAKWGEETQYF
>TRBV7-2
CASILGGVMNTEAFF
>TRBV4-1
CASSPRGRWEETQYF
>TRBV6-6
CASSSISGASYNEQFF
>TRBV5-1
CASSSGQGIAKNIQYF
>TRBV28
CASSSTGSYGYTF
>TRBV2
CASKDSGTDIYGYTF
>TRBV7-2
CASRPGGVNSPLHF
>TRBV5-1
CASRRQGDTGELFF
>TRBV28
CASSWTSGGKNIQYF
>TRBV4-2
CASSQPFSGHPLNTGELFF
>TRBV4-1
CASSQADNEQFF
>TRBV19
CASSSPWGGTEAFF
>TRBV5-6
CASSLGGPRGELFF
>TRBV30
CAWRGDRGGYTF
>TRBV14
CASSTLGQGYGYTF
>TRBV12-3/TRBV12-4
CASRRTGAGEQYF
>TRBV2
CASARGGMNTEAFF
>TRBV27
CASSLSQGEAGANVLTF
>TRBV25-1
CASSEPGQVGGYTF
>TRBV6-5
CASSYRQGGTYEQYF